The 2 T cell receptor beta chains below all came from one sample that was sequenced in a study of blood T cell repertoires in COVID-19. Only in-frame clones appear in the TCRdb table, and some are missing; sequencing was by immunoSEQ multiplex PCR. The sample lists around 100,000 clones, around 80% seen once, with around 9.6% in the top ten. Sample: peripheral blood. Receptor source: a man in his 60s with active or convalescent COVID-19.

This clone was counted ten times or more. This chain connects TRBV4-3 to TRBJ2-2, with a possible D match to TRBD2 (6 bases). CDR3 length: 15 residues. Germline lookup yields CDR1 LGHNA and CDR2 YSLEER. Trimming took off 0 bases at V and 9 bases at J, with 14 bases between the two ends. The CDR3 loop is CASSQEDNAGRELFF. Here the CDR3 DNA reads TGCGCCAGCAGCCAAGAAGATAACGCGGGGAGGGAGCTGTTTTTT.

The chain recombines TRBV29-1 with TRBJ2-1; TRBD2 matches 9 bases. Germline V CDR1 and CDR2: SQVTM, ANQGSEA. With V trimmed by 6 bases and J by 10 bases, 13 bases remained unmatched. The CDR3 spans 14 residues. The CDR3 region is CSVQRLAVSREQFF. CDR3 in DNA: TGCAGCGTCCAGAGACTAGCGGTTTCGAGAGAGCAGTTCTTC.